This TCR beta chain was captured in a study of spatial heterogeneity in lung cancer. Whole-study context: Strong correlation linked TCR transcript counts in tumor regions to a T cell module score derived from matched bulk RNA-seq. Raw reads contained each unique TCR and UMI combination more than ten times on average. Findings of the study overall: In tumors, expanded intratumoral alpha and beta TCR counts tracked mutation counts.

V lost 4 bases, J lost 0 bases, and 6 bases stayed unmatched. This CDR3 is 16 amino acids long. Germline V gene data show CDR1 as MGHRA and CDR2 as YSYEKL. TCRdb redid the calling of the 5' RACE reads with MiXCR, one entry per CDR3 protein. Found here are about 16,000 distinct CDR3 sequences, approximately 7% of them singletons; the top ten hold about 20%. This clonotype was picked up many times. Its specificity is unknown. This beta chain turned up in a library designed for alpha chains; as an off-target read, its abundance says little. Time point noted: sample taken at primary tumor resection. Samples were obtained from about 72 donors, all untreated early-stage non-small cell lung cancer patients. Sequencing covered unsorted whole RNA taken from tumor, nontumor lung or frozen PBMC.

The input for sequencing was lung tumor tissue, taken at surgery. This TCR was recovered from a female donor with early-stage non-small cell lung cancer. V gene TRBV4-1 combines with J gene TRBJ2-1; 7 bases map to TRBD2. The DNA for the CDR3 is TGCGCCAGCAGCCCAGTAGCGGGTCCCTCCTACAATGAGCAGTTCTTC. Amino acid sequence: CASSPVAGPSYNEQFF.